The sample holds a few counts of the clone carrying this TCR beta chain. The antigen is not known. The data derive from a study of beta chain features in type 1 diabetes. Study observations and caveats: Sampled from patients, naive, central memory and Treg TCRB repertoires appeared more similar than those sampled from healthy donors. Shorter TCRB CDR3s, moderately but significantly so, were found in Type 1 diabetes patients in all four CD4+ subsets.

Expressed TCRB transcripts were sequenced because the entire RNA isolate underwent reverse transcription. Sequenced by immunoSEQ multiplex PCR; TCRdb stores in-frame clones only, minus some. The data contain roughly 290,000 clones, 15% of them seen just once; the ten biggest clones take up 0.015% to 0.017%. Naive, central memory, regulatory and stem cell-like memory cells within the CD4+ compartment were sorted using CD45RO/CCR7/CD25/CD127/CD95/CD27. CDR3 size: 15 residues. Germline loops: CDR1 SEHNR, CDR2 FQNEAQ (reference sequence). Trimming removed 4 bases at V and 4 bases at J, with 13 bases between.

The sequence was collected from a man aged 18 to 30 with type 1 diabetes. The rearrangement uses TRBV7-9 and TRBJ1-4; a weak D match, TRBD1 (6 bases). The sample comprised naive CD4+ T cells from blood. The CDR3 sequence is CASSSRQAINEKLFF. DNA of the CDR3: TGTGCCAGCAGCTCCCGACAGGCGATTAATGAAAAACTGTTTTTT.